The clone carrying this T cell receptor (beta chain) was found a few times. CDR3 length equals 17 residues. Germline CDR1 LNHNV, CDR2 YYDKDF (reference sequence). V was shortened by 3 bases and J by 1 base, with 15 bases between the two germline ends. Preparing the TCRbeta library involved the use of unique molecular identifiers. Each CDR3 protein gets one entry after TCRdb re-called the PCR reads with MiXCR. Of approximately 400,000 distinct CDR3 sequences listed, roughly a tenth are singletons. This specimen comes from a study of T-cell reconstitution after alpha-beta-depleted transplantation in children.

The chain carries TRBV15 and TRBJ2-2; possibly TRBD1 or TRBD2 for D (6 bases each). This receptor was identified in a human donor who donated a stem cell graft to a child with acute myeloid leukemia. The source was PBMCs from the stem cell graft donor, collected from the stem cell graft. The DNA for the CDR3 is TGTGCCACCAGCAGGACAAGAGGGGGGCAGAACACCGGGGAGCTGTTTTTT. It is translated as CATSRTRGGQNTGELFF.